This T cell receptor (beta chain) derives from a study of T cells in Graves' hyperthyroidism and ophthalmopathy. This CDR3 has 14 residues. Germline V gene lookup returns CDR1 SGDLS and CDR2 YYNGEE. With V trimmed by 4 bases and J by 10 bases, 9 bases remained unmatched. The sample holds a few counts of this clonotype. Amplified TCR beta CDR3 regions derived from RNA transcripts. Carried out on the TCR CDR3, a first-round RT-PCR used the HTBI primer set. TCRdb re-derived calls from the multiplex PCR reads in MiXCR, one entry per CDR3 protein. The table includes about 530,000 distinct CDR3 sequences, 17% detected once.

The sample was blood. The V and J genes are TRBV9 and TRBJ2-1; 9 bases line up with TRBD1. The source of this sequence is a woman aged 18-29 years with Graves' ophthalmopathy. In nucleotides, the CDR3 is TGTGCCAGCAGCATCGAACAGGGGGCGAGGGAGCAGTTCTTC. It codes for CASSIEQGAREQFF.